These 18 T cell receptor beta chains originate from one sample sequenced in a study of lymphopenia after photon versus proton radiotherapy. Some clones are missing from TCRdb's copy, which holds only in-frame ones; the method was immunoSEQ multiplex PCR. The table records tens of thousands of clones, 85% of them present only once. Specimen: peripheral blood, collected from a patient treated with photon-based radiotherapy. All receptors derive from a man in his forties with gastric cancer.

The V gene is TRBV6-5, the J gene TRBJ2-5, with D tentatively TRBD1 (6 bases). Germline V CDR1 and CDR2: MNHEY, SVGAGI. This CDR3 region has 13 residues. Trimming took off 6 bases at V and 5 bases at J, with 13 bases between the two ends. CDR3 in amino acids: CASRGQPGETQYF. DNA for the CDR3: TGTGCCAGCAGAGGACAGCCTGGGGAGACCCAGTACTTC.

The chain uses TRBV2 and TRBJ1-2; TRBD1 aligns across 10 bases. V was clipped by 6 bases and J by 3 bases; unmatched bases: 10. This CDR3 has 16 amino acids. The V gene's germline CDR1 is SNHLY and CDR2 FYNNEI. CDR3 sequence (DNA): TGTGCCAGCAGGGGCGTAGGGACAGGGGAGGACTATGGCTACACCTTC. Translation: CASRGVGTGEDYGYTF.

The CDR3: CASTQGGSEPSSYNEQFF. The CDR3 DNA sequence: TGTGCCAGCACCCAGGGGGGGAGCGAGCCTAGCTCCTACAATGAGCAGTTCTTC. The gene calls are TRBV7-9 and TRBJ2-1, with D perhaps TRBD1 or TRBD2 (7 bases each). The CDR3 has 18 amino acids. V shed 7 bases and J shed 0 bases, with 22 bases lying between them. CDR1 SEHNR and CDR2 FQNEAQ come from the germline V gene (reference sequence). The entire variable domain, with the rest obtained from reference TRBV7-9 and TRBJ2-1, is as follows: DTGVSQNPRHKITKRGQNVTFRCDPISEHNRLYWYRQTLGQGPEFLTYFQNEAQLEKSRLLSDRFSAERPKGSFSTLEIQRTEQGDSAMYLCASTQGGSEPSSYNEQFFGPGTRLTVL.

This chain uses TRBV15 with TRBJ2-2; D unclear. Trimming removed 0 bases from V and 7 bases from J, with 3 bases in between. The CDR3 consists of 12 residues. Germline-derived CDR1 and CDR2 are LNHNV and YYDKDF (reference sequence). The DNA of the CDR3 is TGTGCCACCAGCAGAGAAAACGGGGAGCTGTTTTTT. This translates into CATSRENGELFF.

This chain links TRBV27 with TRBJ1-6; D is perhaps TRBD1 (5 bases). Germline CDR1 MNHEY, CDR2 SMNVEV (reference sequence). CDR3 size: 16 residues. Trimming took 3 bases from V and 6 from J, leaving 15 bases between them. The CDR3 region has the DNA TGTGCCAGCAGTTTCACCTTGGGGGGTAGTAATTCACCCCTCCACTTT. It specifies CASSFTLGGSNSPLHF.

The chain has TRBV6-5 and TRBJ2-7; the D gene is possibly TRBD2 (6 bases). V was clipped by 4 bases and J by 6 bases, with 16 bases between them. CDR3 length: 14 amino acids. CDR1 and CDR2 (germline): MNHEY, SVGAGI. The CDR3 spells CASSSSGGEVEQYF. The DNA of the CDR3 is TGTGCCAGCAGTTCCTCCGGTGGGGAGGTCGAGCAGTACTTC.

V usage is TRBV30 and J usage is TRBJ2-1; perhaps TRBD1 as D (5 bases). The germline gives CDR1 GTSNPN, CDR2 SVGIG (reference sequence). V shed 0 bases and J shed 8 bases, with 17 bases lying between them. This CDR3 region has 15 residues. CDR3 amino acids: CAWSVGRVVIHEQFF. CDR3 nucleotides: TGTGCCTGGAGTGTAGGCAGGGTCGTCATTCATGAGCAGTTCTTC.

The V call is TRBV7-2, the J call TRBJ2-7; maybe TRBD2 (6 bases). V was clipped by 5 bases and J by 0 bases, with 14 bases between them. Germline-derived CDR1 and CDR2 are SGHTA and FQGNSA. The CDR3 extends over 15 amino acids. CDR3 sequence (DNA): TGTGCCAGCAGCCCCTCGGGACTGAGCTCCTACGAGCAGTACTTC. It specifies CASSPSGLSSYEQYF.

The gene calls are TRBV7-2 and TRBJ1-5; no clear D. The CDR3 consists of 16 residues. Per the germline V gene, CDR1 is SGHTA and CDR2 is FQGNSA. The V end lost 5 bases, the J end lost 2 bases, and 16 bases lay between the germline ends. CDR3 sequence: CASSPSNTRGNQPQHF. The DNA of the CDR3 is TGTGCCAGCAGCCCGAGTAATACCCGCGGCAATCAGCCCCAGCATTTT. Complete variable domain (other parts from reference TRBV7-2 and TRBJ1-5): GAGVSQSPSNKVTEKGKDVELRCDPISGHTALYWYRQSLGQGLEFLIYFQGNSAPDKSGLPSDRFSAERTGGSVSTLTIQRTQQEDSAVYLCASSPSNTRGNQPQHFGDGTRLSIL.

V and J are TRBV10-3 and TRBJ2-1; TRBD1 agrees at 11 bases. Germline CDR1 and CDR2: ENHRY and SYGVKD. The CDR3 is 14 residues long. Germline trimming cut 7 bases from V and 7 bases from J; bases unmatched to any gene: 6. CDR3 DNA: TGTGCCATCAATGAAGGACAGGGGGCAAATGAGCAGTTCTTC. It translates to CAINEGQGANEQFF.

This clone was recorded once. The chain recombines TRBV4-3 with TRBJ2-3, with D possibly being TRBD2 (6 bases). Per germline, CDR1 LGHNA and CDR2 YSLEER. The CDR3 totals 16 residues. V lost 3 bases and J lost 4, with 17 bases in between. The CDR3 sequence is CASSQGTWGGADTQYF. CDR3 DNA: TGCGCCAGCAGCCAGGGGACCTGGGGCGGGGCAGATACGCAGTATTTT.

The CDR3 nucleotides read TGTGCCAGCAGCTTGTTCGGTAATTCACCCCTCCACTTT. The encoded protein is CASSLFGNSPLHF. V gene TRBV5-6 combines with J gene TRBJ1-6; D ambiguous. Germline values: CDR1 SGHDT, CDR2 YYEEEE. Trimming pared 1 base from V and 6 bases from J, leaving 5 bases between. This CDR3 region has 13 residues.

The V gene is TRBV4-3, the J gene TRBJ1-5, with D possibly TRBD1 on 6 matching bases. The CDR3 extends over 16 amino acids. V dropped 0 bases and J dropped 7 bases, with 16 bases sitting between them. The germline V gene has CDR1 LGHNA and CDR2 YSLEER. CDR3 residues: CASSQDGGRGRQPQHF. CDR3 sequence (DNA): TGCGCCAGCAGCCAAGATGGAGGCAGGGGTCGGCAGCCCCAGCATTTT.

The chain links TRBV7-2 to TRBJ1-1; D gene unclear. Germline V gives CDR1 SGHTA, CDR2 FQGNSA. Trimming took off 1 base at V and 4 bases at J, with 10 bases between the two ends. This CDR3 comprises 14 residues. For the CDR3, the DNA is TGTGCCAGCAGCTTAGATTCCCACGGCACTGAAGCTTTCTTT. Translating it yields CASSLDSHGTEAFF.

This clone appeared a few times. The rearrangement joins TRBV15 to TRBJ1-1; 11 bases line up with TRBD1. CDR3 length: 14 residues. After removal of 3 bases from V and 5 bases from J, the junction contained 2 bases not matched to a gene. The germline CDR1 and CDR2 sequences are LNHNV and YYDKDF (reference sequence). The CDR3 loop is CATSRDRGHTEAFF. The CDR3 bases are TGTGCCACCAGCAGGGACAGGGGGCATACTGAAGCTTTCTTT.

This clone was observed once. The chain has TRBV11-3 and TRBJ2-2; D remains ambiguous. The V and J ends lost 0 bases and 6 bases respectively, with 8 bases between them. The CDR3 is made up of 14 amino acids. Germline CDR1 and CDR2: SGHNT and YENEEA. The CDR3: CASSLDGMAGELFF. CDR3 nucleotides: TGTGCCAGCAGCTTAGATGGGATGGCCGGGGAGCTGTTTTTT.

The V gene is TRBV7-9, the J gene TRBJ2-7; 11 nucleotides align to TRBD2. Losses at the gene ends were 4 bases for V and 2 bases for J; bases not matched to a gene: 10. CDR1 and CDR2 (germline): SEHNR, FQNEAQ (reference sequence). The CDR3 runs 17 residues. The CDR3 DNA is TGTGCCAGCAGCTCGAATAGGCTAGCGGGGGGAACCTACGAGCAGTACTTC. Protein product: CASSSNRLAGGTYEQYF.

The gene calls are TRBV5-4 and TRBJ2-7, with no clear D. Germline assignment: CDR1 SGHNT and CDR2 YYREEE (reference sequence). This CDR3 has 13 amino acids. The V and J ends lost 4 bases and 2 bases respectively, with 10 bases between them. The CDR3 sequence is CASSRGTTYEQYF. CDR3 DNA sequence: TGTGCCAGCAGCCGAGGCACGACCTACGAGCAGTACTTC.